This T cell receptor beta chain was sequenced during a study of T cells in Graves' hyperthyroidism and ophthalmopathy. What was amplified from RNA transcripts were TCR beta CDR3 regions. With the HTBI primer set, the TCR CDR3 went through a first round of RT-PCR. A single record per CDR3 protein comes from TCRdb applying MiXCR to the multiplex PCR reads. The table includes 600,000 to 800,000 distinct CDR3 sequences, roughly 32% detected once. The CDR3 sequence is 13 residues long. Germline loops: CDR1 SGHTA, CDR2 FQGNSA. Trimming took 4 bases from V and 10 from J; bases not matched to a gene: 10. The receptor comes from a woman aged 40 to 50 with Graves' hyperthyroidism. The chain has TRBV7-2 and TRBJ2-7, with 7 bases fitting TRBD1. The sample consisted of blood. The DNA for the CDR3 is TGTGCCAGCAGCTCAGAGTTGGACAGGCCCCAGTACTTC. Translated, it gives CASSSELDRPQYF.